The entry that follows covers one TCR beta chain sequence. Its antigen is unidentified. The protocol was immunoSEQ multiplex PCR, while the TCRdb copy is restricted to in-frame clones and leaves out a portion. This table has tens of thousands of clones, around 91% appearing once. These data come from a study of graft-versus-host responses after intestinal transplantation. The overall study: All of the recipients had induction that used anti-thymocyte globulin, then tacrolimus and steroids for approximately 3 years. General study points: Early HvG declines after transplant were associated with peak circulating GvH clone levels.

The receptor's source is a human donor who received an intestinal transplant. Sequencing was performed on unstimulated CD4+ T cells sorted from spleen or lymph node cells, taken before intestinal transplant.

Here the CDR3 reads CASSQLRSNSPLHF. In nucleotides, the CDR3 is TGTGCCAGCAGCCAACTAAGATCTAATTCACCCCTCCACTTT. The chain has TRBV7-9 and TRBJ1-6; D is unclear. The length of the CDR3 is 14 residues. Per the germline V gene, CDR1 is SEHNR and CDR2 is FQNEAQ (reference sequence). The ends were cut back, 5 bases at V and 6 bases at J, with 11 bases in the middle.